Listed below are T cell receptor beta chains from one sample, sequenced in a study of cytomegalovirus exposure and HLA in healthy donors. Only in-frame clones appear in the TCRdb table, and some are missing; sequencing was by immunoSEQ multiplex PCR. This sample has roughly 120,000 clones; over 60% occur once, and the top ten carry over 1%. The source material was PBMCs. Receptors were obtained from a human donor in good health. Both conserved end residues are part of each CDR3. The D gene is left open where the match is weak. Clone size is given for some rows only: seen once, a few or many times, or a class if the clone is expanded.

D	size	V	J	DNA	CDR3
NA	NA	TRBV27	TRBJ1-6	TGTGCCAGCAGTGCCAGCATGGGAGGGAATTCACCCCTCCACTTT	CASSASMGGNSPLHF
NA	NA	TRBV6-1	TRBJ1-1	TGTGCCAGCAGTGAGAAACAGGACACTGAAGCTTTCTTT	CASSEKQDTEAFF
NA	NA	TRBV5-1	TRBJ2-5	TGCGCCAGCAGCTCATCGACAATAGAAGAGACCCAGTACTTC	CASSSSTIEETQYF
NA	once	TRBV5-4	TRBJ1-1	TGTGCCAGCAGCTTCGCCCTCGGACAGAACACTGAAGCTTTCTTT	CASSFALGQNTEAFF
TRBD1	NA	TRBV5-1	TRBJ2-7	TGCGCCAGCAGCCCAGGACAGGGTATAGTCTACGAGCAGTACTTC	CASSPGQGIVYEQYF
NA	NA	TRBV7-9	TRBJ2-3	TGTGCCAGCGTACAGGGAGCAGACGATACGCAGTATTTT	CASVQGADDTQYF
TRBD2	once	TRBV27	TRBJ2-7	TGTGCCAGCAGTCCTCCGGGACTAGCGGCATACGAGCAGTACTTC	CASSPPGLAAYEQYF
NA	NA	TRBV12-2	TRBJ2-7	TGTGCAAGTCGCTTAGTCAGGCACGAGCAGTACTTC	CASRLVRHEQYF
NA	NA	TRBV5-1	TRBJ2-3	TGCGCCAGCAGTTTGGACGTGACTAGCACAGATACGCAGTATTTT	CASSLDVTSTDTQYF
NA	NA	TRBV5-6	TRBJ1-4	TGTGCCAGCAGCTCTACGGGGGATGCTACTAATGAAAAACTGTTTTTT	CASSSTGDATNEKLFF
NA	NA	TRBV5-1	TRBJ1-1	TGCGCCAGCAGCTTGGGGGGGCAGAACACTGAAGCTTTCTTT	CASSLGGQNTEAFF
TRBD1	NA	TRBV7-9	TRBJ2-2	TGTGCCAGCAGCTTAGCCGGGACAGCGGCCGGGGAGCTGTTTTTT	CASSLAGTAAGELFF
NA	NA	TRBV4-2	TRBJ1-3	TGTGCCAGCAGCCTGGACAGCGTTCAGGTTGGAAACACCATATATTTT	CASSLDSVQVGNTIYF
NA	NA	TRBV6-5	TRBJ1-4	TGTGCCAGCAGAGAACAGGGAACTTCAGAAAAACTGTTTTTT	CASREQGTSEKLFF
TRBD2	NA	TRBV6-6	TRBJ2-3	TGTGCCAGCAGTACCACTAGCGGGGGGGCGGCAGATACGCAGTATTTT	CASSTTSGGAADTQYF
NA	NA	TRBV5-1	TRBJ1-1	TGCGCCAGCAGCTTGATATTGGGGGGGAACACTGAAGCTTTCTTT	CASSLILGGNTEAFF
NA	few	TRBV10-1	TRBJ2-5	TGCGCCAGCAGTGAGTCGGCGACAGTGGGGGAGACCCAGTACTTC	CASSESATVGETQYF
NA	once	TRBV9	TRBJ2-2	TGTGCCAGCAGCGTGTTCGAGCCCACCGGGGAGCTGTTTTTT	CASSVFEPTGELFF
TRBD1	NA	TRBV19	TRBJ1-1	TGTGCCAGTAGCCAGACAGGGGACACTGAAGCTTTCTTT	CASSQTGDTEAFF